These 25 T cell receptor beta chains came from one sample sequenced in a study of blood T cell repertoires in COVID-19. Assay: immunoSEQ multiplex PCR; the TCRdb copy retains only in-frame clones and omits some. The repertoire holds hundreds of thousands of clones, with more than 60% as singletons. Sequenced material: peripheral blood. The receptor source for this set is a woman between 40 and 55 years old with active or convalescent COVID-19.

The chain carries TRBV7-6 and TRBJ1-1; 9 bases map to TRBD1. This CDR3 spans 14 amino acids. CDR1 and CDR2 (germline): SGHVS, FNYEAQ. Trimming removed 2 bases from V and 4 bases from J; junction bases left unmatched: 2. In DNA form, the CDR3 reads TGTGCCAGCAGCTTACCGGGACAGGGCACTGAAGCTTTCTTT. It specifies CASSLPGQGTEAFF.

The chain couples TRBV14 to TRBJ1-2; 7 bases are shared with TRBD1. The CDR3 extends over 15 amino acids. After removal of 2 bases from V and 12 bases from J, the junction contained 15 bases not matched to a gene. Germline loops: CDR1 SGHDN, CDR2 FVKESK. CDR3 bases: TGTGCCAGCAGCCAACTTAAGACAGGGATACTAAACAACACCTTC. Encoded protein: CASSQLKTGILNNTF.

This clone was found a few times. The chain carries TRBV29-1 and TRBJ2-2; 10 bases are shared with TRBD1. Germline V gives CDR1 SQVTM, CDR2 ANQGSEA. V trimming: 1 base; J trimming: 1 base; junction bases outside the gene matches: 15. This CDR3 contains 20 residues. The CDR3 loop is CSVEALLGTGAAGNTGELFF. The CDR3 DNA is TGCAGCGTTGAAGCGTTGTTGGGGACAGGGGCCGCTGGGAACACCGGGGAGCTGTTTTTT.

The chain joins TRBV18 to TRBJ1-1; the match to TRBD1 covers 7 bases. J was trimmed by 6 bases and V by 6 bases; bases with no gene match: 10. The CDR3 extends over 14 amino acids. Germline loops: CDR1 KGHSH, CDR2 LQKENI. CDR3 in amino acids: CASSQGQDLAEAFF. CDR3 nucleotides: TGTGCCAGCTCCCAAGGACAGGACCTGGCTGAAGCTTTCTTT.

CDR3 sequence reads: CASTTPSDRWEGYTF. DNA of the CDR3: TGTGCCAGCACTACACCCTCGGACAGGTGGGAGGGCTACACCTTC. This chain connects TRBV28 to TRBJ1-2, with 7 nucleotides matching TRBD1. Per germline, CDR1 MDHEN and CDR2 SYDVKM. V gave up 7 bases and J gave up 8 bases; unmatched junction bases: 16. CDR3 length: 15 amino acids.

This clone was detected only once. The chain employs TRBV7-9 and TRBJ2-7; 7 nucleotides agree with TRBD1. CDR1 and CDR2 from the germline V gene are SEHNR and FQNEAQ (reference sequence). The CDR3 loop spans 16 amino acids. J gave up 0 bases and V 5 bases, and 10 bases lay outside the gene matches. This chain's CDR3 is CASSASGTASSYEQYF. Written as DNA, the CDR3 is TGTGCCAGCAGCGCCTCCGGGACAGCAAGCTCCTACGAGCAGTACTTC.

The chain uses TRBV3-1 (or the pseudogene TRBV3-2) and TRBJ1-5, with no clear D. Germline V CDR1 and CDR2: LGHDT, YNNKEL (reference sequence). This CDR3 is built from 15 residues. V was cut by 0 bases and J by 3 bases, with 9 bases left in between. CDR3 nucleotide sequence: TGTGCCAGCAGCCAAGATGGGAGGATCAATCAGCCCCAGCATTTT. It yields the protein CASSQDGRINQPQHF.

The chain is built from TRBV12-3 or TRBV12-4 and TRBJ1-1; D may be TRBD1 (5 bases). The CDR3 is 13 amino acids. V was trimmed by 5 bases and J by 1 base, leaving 8 bases between them. The CDR3 DNA reads as TGTGCCAGCAGTGTAACAGGGAACACTGAAGCTTTCTTT. The encoded protein is CASSVTGNTEAFF.

In DNA, the CDR3 is TGCGCCAGCAGTATCGGACAGGCGAACACCGGGGAGCTGTTTTTT. Translated, it gives CASSIGQANTGELFF. The chain joins TRBV5-1 to TRBJ2-2, with 7 bases lining up with TRBD1. Germline values: CDR1 SGHRS, CDR2 YFSETQ. Trimming took 5 bases from V and 0 from J; bases not matched to a gene: 4. The CDR3 extends over 15 amino acids.

This rearrangement joins TRBV7-9 to TRBJ2-1; 7 bases are a match to TRBD2. The germline gives CDR1 SEHNR, CDR2 FQNEAQ (reference sequence). Germline trimming cut 5 bases from V and 5 bases from J; bases unmatched to any gene: 12. The CDR3 sequence is 16 residues long. In DNA, the CDR3 is TGTGCCAGCAGCCCGCCCCCGGGGGGAGGAAACAATGAGCAGTTCTTC. Protein sequence: CASSPPPGGGNNEQFF.

This chain joins TRBV3-1 (or the pseudogene TRBV3-2) and TRBJ1-1, with TRBD1 as a possible D gene (5 bases). This CDR3 has 15 amino acids. The ends were cut back, 4 bases at V and 4 bases at J, with 16 bases in the middle. Per germline, CDR1 LGHDT and CDR2 YNNKEL (reference sequence). CDR3 loop: CASSPAQPRGTEAFF. The DNA of the CDR3 is TGTGCCAGCAGCCCTGCCCAACCAAGGGGCACTGAAGCTTTCTTT.

A few counts support this clone. The chain is built from TRBV28 and TRBJ1-6, with D possibly being TRBD1 (6 bases). With 7 bases removed from V and 2 bases from J, the gap between germline ends came to 18 bases. The CDR3 is made up of 17 amino acids. Per the germline V gene, CDR1 is MDHEN and CDR2 is SYDVKM. The CDR3 sequence: CASTKGGVFTYNSPLHF. CDR3 DNA: TGTGCCAGCACCAAAGGGGGGGTGTTCACCTATAATTCACCCCTCCACTTT.

The gene calls are TRBV5-1 and TRBJ2-3, with 7 bases fitting TRBD2. This CDR3 is 15 amino acids long. Trimming took 3 bases from V and 11 from J; bases not matched to a gene: 15. CDR1 SGHRS and CDR2 YFSETQ come from the germline V gene. The CDR3 nucleotides read TGCGCCAGCAGCTGGGGAGGGGACTCGCCAGGAGGGCAGTATTTT. Its translation is CASSWGGDSPGGQYF.

The chain has TRBV6-5 and TRBJ1-3; the D is unclear. CDR3 size: 13 residues. Trimming shortened V by 5 bases and J by 1 base, and 6 bases separated the two germline ends. Germline V gene sequence: CDR1 MNHEY, CDR2 SVGAGI. The CDR3 reads CASSSASGNTIYF. In DNA, the CDR3 is TGTGCCAGCAGTAGCGCTTCTGGAAACACCATATATTTT.

This clone was counted a few times. J is TRBJ2-1 and V is TRBV6-6, with 11 positions matching TRBD2. This CDR3 has 15 amino acids. Germline lookup yields CDR1 MNHNY and CDR2 SVGAGI (reference sequence). The ends lost 8 bases at V and 3 bases at J; junction bases unmatched: 6. The CDR3 DNA is TGTGCCAGCCGAGAGACTAGCGGGGACTACAATGAGCAGTTCTTC. It codes for CASRETSGDYNEQFF.

J is TRBJ1-1 and V is TRBV5-4, with D perhaps matching TRBD1 (6 bases). The V gene lost 2 bases and the J gene lost 1 base, with 9 bases spanning the gap. CDR1 is SGHNT, CDR2 YYREEE, per germline (reference sequence). This CDR3 is 14 amino acids long. Here the CDR3 reads CASSFFRGNTEAFF. CDR3 nucleotides: TGTGCCAGCAGCTTTTTCAGGGGGAACACTGAAGCTTTCTTT.

The chain recombines TRBV19 with TRBJ2-3; D perhaps matches TRBD1 (6 bases). In germline, CDR1 is LNHDA, CDR2 SQIVND (reference sequence). The CDR3 has 15 residues. V was clipped by 5 bases and J by 2 bases, with 14 bases between them. The CDR3 spells CASSLRDTFTDTQYF. The CDR3 nucleotides are TGTGCCAGTAGTCTCAGGGACACCTTCACAGATACGCAGTATTTT.

This sequence joins TRBV7-9 and TRBJ2-1; 7 positions match TRBD1. CDR1 and CDR2 from the germline V gene are SEHNR and FQNEAQ (reference sequence). The V gene end was trimmed by 5 bases and the J gene end by 6 bases; junction bases not matched to a gene: 7. This CDR3 contains 14 residues. CDR3: CASSHRQGSNEQFF. CDR3 nucleotide sequence: TGTGCCAGCAGCCACCGACAGGGATCCAATGAGCAGTTCTTC.

V is TRBV3-1 (or the pseudogene TRBV3-2) and J is TRBJ1-2; 9 bases are a match to TRBD1. CDR1 and CDR2 from the germline V gene are LGHDT and YNNKEL (reference sequence). This CDR3 has 15 amino acids. J gave up 5 bases and V 1 base, and 5 bases lay outside the gene matches. CDR3 coding DNA: TGTGCCAGCAGCCAAGGGGACAGGGTAGGATATGGCTACACCTTC. Amino acid sequence: CASSQGDRVGYGYTF.

In this sample, this clone turned up a few times. The chain carries TRBV7-2 and TRBJ1-2; D gene ambiguous. This CDR3 has 15 residues. V was clipped by 1 base and J by 1 base, with 10 bases between them. Per germline, CDR1 SGHTA and CDR2 FQGNSA. The CDR3 DNA sequence: TGTGCCAGCAGCTTAGTGGCCGGGAATAACTATGGCTACACCTTC. This translates into CASSLVAGNNYGYTF.

The CDR3 sequence is CSGQSNYGYTF. CDR3 coding DNA: TGCTCGGGACAGTCCAACTATGGCTACACCTTC. J is TRBJ1-2 and V is TRBV20-1; 7 bases agree with TRBD1. This CDR3 is built from 11 residues. Germline-derived CDR1 and CDR2 are DFQATT and SNEGSKA (reference sequence).

The rearrangement uses TRBV3-1 (or the pseudogene TRBV3-2) and TRBJ1-2; D gene uncertain. The CDR3 consists of 14 residues. V was shortened by 0 bases and J by 6 bases, with 11 bases between the two germline ends. Per germline, CDR1 LGHDT and CDR2 YNNKEL (reference sequence). For the CDR3, the DNA is TGTGCCAGCAGCCAAGAGGTGACATATCATGGCTACACCTTC. This translates into CASSQEVTYHGYTF.

The rearrangement links TRBV5-4 to TRBJ2-7; D perhaps matches TRBD2 (6 bases). This CDR3 spans 18 amino acids. Germline-derived CDR1 and CDR2 are SGHNT and YYREEE (reference sequence). Trimming took off 2 bases at V and 7 bases at J, with 28 bases between the two ends. The CDR3 spells CASSFSGGDVQLDWEQYV. As DNA, the CDR3 is TGTGCCAGCAGCTTTTCGGGCGGGGACGTCCAGCTAGATTGGGAGCAGTACGTC.

The gene calls are TRBV3-1 (or the pseudogene TRBV3-2) and TRBJ1-2; 9 positions match TRBD1. Germline CDR1 reads LGHDT; CDR2 reads YNNKEL (reference sequence). Germline trimming cut 1 base from V and 5 bases from J; bases unmatched to any gene: 2. The CDR3 has 14 amino acids. The CDR3 DNA reads as TGTGCCAGCAGCCAAGCCGGGACAGGGTATGGCTACACCTTC. Translated, it gives CASSQAGTGYGYTF.

This rearrangement joins TRBV28 to TRBJ2-3, with 8 bases fitting TRBD2. CDR3 length: 15 residues. Germline lookup yields CDR1 MDHEN and CDR2 SYDVKM. V lost 5 bases and J lost 1; bases outside the gene matches: 5. CDR3 in DNA: TGTGCCAGCAGTCCTAAGCGGGGGCGCACAGATACGCAGTATTTT. It yields the protein CASSPKRGRTDTQYF.